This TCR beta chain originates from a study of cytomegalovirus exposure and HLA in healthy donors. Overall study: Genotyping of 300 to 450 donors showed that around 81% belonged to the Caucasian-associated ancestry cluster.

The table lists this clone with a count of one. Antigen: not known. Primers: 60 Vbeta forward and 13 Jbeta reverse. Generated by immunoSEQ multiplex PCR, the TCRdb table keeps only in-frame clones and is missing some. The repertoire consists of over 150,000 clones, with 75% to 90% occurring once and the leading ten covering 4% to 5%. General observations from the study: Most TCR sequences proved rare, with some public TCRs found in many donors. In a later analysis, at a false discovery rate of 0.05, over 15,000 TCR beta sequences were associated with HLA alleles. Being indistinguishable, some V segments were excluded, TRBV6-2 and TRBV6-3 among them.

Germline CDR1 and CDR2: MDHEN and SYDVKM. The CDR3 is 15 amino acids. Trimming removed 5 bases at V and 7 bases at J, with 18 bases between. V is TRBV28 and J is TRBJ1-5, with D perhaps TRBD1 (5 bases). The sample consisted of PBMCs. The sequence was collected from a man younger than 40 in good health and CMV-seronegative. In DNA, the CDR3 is TGTGCCAGCAGTATAGGGGCAAGTTTCGGGCAGCCCCAGCATTTT. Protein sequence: CASSIGASFGQPQHF.